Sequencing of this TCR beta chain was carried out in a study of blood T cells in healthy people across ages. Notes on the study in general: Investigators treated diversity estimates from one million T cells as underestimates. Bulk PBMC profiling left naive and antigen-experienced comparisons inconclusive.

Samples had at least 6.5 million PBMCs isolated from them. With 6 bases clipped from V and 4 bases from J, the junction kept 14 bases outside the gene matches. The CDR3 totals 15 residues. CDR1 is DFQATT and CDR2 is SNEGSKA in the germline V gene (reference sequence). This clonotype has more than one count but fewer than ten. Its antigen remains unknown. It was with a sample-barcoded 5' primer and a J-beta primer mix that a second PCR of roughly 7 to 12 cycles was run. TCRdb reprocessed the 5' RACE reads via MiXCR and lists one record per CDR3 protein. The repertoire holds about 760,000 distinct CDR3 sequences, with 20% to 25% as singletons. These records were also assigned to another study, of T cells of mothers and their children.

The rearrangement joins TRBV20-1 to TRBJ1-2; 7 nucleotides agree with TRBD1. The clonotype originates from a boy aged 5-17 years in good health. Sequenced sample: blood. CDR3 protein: CSALGGGGVSYGYTF. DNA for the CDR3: TGCAGTGCCCTCGGGGGAGGGGGCGTTAGCTATGGCTACACCTTC.